The 26 T cell receptor beta chains reported below all come from one sample, sequenced in a study of cytotoxic CD8 clonotypes in ibrutinib-treated CLL. Assay used: immunoSEQ multiplex PCR; TCRdb lists only in-frame clones, some missing. Here the sample spans about 200,000 clones, over 55% being singletons. This material consisted of PBMCs, taken after 24 months of ibrutinib treatment. These TCRs come from a human donor with chronic lymphocytic leukemia.

CDR3 region: CASSYFVTHSYNEQFF. CDR3 in DNA: TGTGCCAGCAGTTACTTCGTGACACACTCCTACAATGAGCAGTTCTTC. The V and J genes are TRBV6-5 and TRBJ2-1, with D unresolved. The CDR3 contains 16 residues. The germline V gene has CDR1 MNHEY and CDR2 SVGAGI. Trimming cost V 1 base and J 0 bases, with 10 bases left between them.

V usage is TRBV5-1 and J usage is TRBJ2-7; TRBD2 is a possible D gene (6 bases). The CDR3 covers 15 residues. In germline, CDR1 is SGHRS, CDR2 YFSETQ. The V end lost 0 bases, the J end lost 5 bases, and 15 bases lay between the germline ends. As DNA, the CDR3 is TGCGCCAGCAGCTTGGCCCAGGGACTGACGGACGAGCAGTACTTC. Translated: CASSLAQGLTDEQYF.

The sample holds a few counts of this clone. The V gene is TRBV5-1, the J gene TRBJ2-5; 8 bases agree with TRBD1. Trimming took 4 bases from V and 3 from J; bases not matched to a gene: 11. The CDR3 runs to 16 residues. Germline-derived CDR1 and CDR2 are SGHRS and YFSETQ. CDR3 region: CASSGFRTGSKETQYF. CDR3 coding DNA: TGCGCCAGCAGCGGTTTCCGGACAGGGTCGAAAGAGACCCAGTACTTC. Looking up the rest from reference TRBV5-1 and TRBJ2-5 gives the full variable domain: KAGVTQTPRYLIKTRGQQVTLSCSPISGHRSVSWYQQTPGQGLQFLFEYFSETQRNKGNFPGRFSGRQFSNSRSEMNVSTLELGDSALYLCASSGFRTGSKETQYFGPGTRLLVL.

The chain couples TRBV18 to TRBJ1-2; 7 nucleotides agree with TRBD1. V was clipped by 5 bases and J by 8 bases; unmatched bases: 14. CDR1 and CDR2 (germline): KGHSH, LQKENI. The CDR3 consists of 15 residues. The CDR3 DNA reads TGTGCCAGCTCAGCACAATCAGGGGGAAAAGGCGGCTACACCTTC. This encodes CASSAQSGGKGGYTF.

This clone turned up a few times. V usage is TRBV19 and J usage is TRBJ2-7, with a possible D match to TRBD1 (6 bases). CDR1 and CDR2 (germline): LNHDA, SQIVND (reference sequence). V shed 2 bases and J shed 3 bases, with 11 bases lying between them. The CDR3 runs to 14 residues. CDR3 loop: CASSIQGLFYEQYF. For the CDR3, the DNA is TGTGCCAGTAGTATACAGGGGCTATTCTACGAGCAGTACTTC.

CDR3 nucleotide sequence: TGTGCCAGCAGCGCGACTAGCGGACCCTACAATGAGCAGTTCTTC. Its translation is CASSATSGPYNEQFF. This chain links TRBV5-4 with TRBJ2-1; 9 nucleotides align to TRBD2. V lost 4 bases to trimming and J lost 2 bases; unmatched junction nucleotides: 4. The germline V gene has CDR1 SGHNT and CDR2 YYREEE (reference sequence). The CDR3 runs to 15 residues.

CDR3 nucleotide sequence: TGTGCCAGCAGCTTGGCCCAGGGTTTGGGCACTGAAGCTTTCTTT. It codes for CASSLAQGLGTEAFF. This chain connects TRBV5-4 to TRBJ1-1; a weak D match, TRBD1 (5 bases). The V end lost 0 bases, the J end lost 4 bases, and 13 bases lay between the germline ends. CDR1 and CDR2 from the germline V gene are SGHNT and YYREEE (reference sequence). CDR3 length equals 15 residues. Filled out from reference TRBV5-4 and TRBJ1-1, the complete variable domain reads ETGVTQSPTHLIKTRGQQVTLRCSSQSGHNTVSWYQQALGQGPQFIFQYYREEENGRGNFPPRFSGLQFPNYSSELNVNALELDDSALYLCASSLAQGLGTEAFFGQGTRLTVV.

V and J are TRBV18 and TRBJ2-7; 10 bases fit TRBD2. The CDR3 extends over 14 amino acids. Germline V CDR1 and CDR2: KGHSH, LQKENI. V shed 4 bases, J shed 2 bases, and the junction held 2 bases outside the gene matches. CDR3 in DNA: TGTGCCAGCTCACGGACTAGCGGCGCCTACGAGCAGTACTTC. Protein: CASSRTSGAYEQYF.

This chain joins TRBV28 and TRBJ2-2; D ambiguous. The length of the CDR3 is 14 residues. V was trimmed by 3 bases and J by 7 bases, leaving 12 bases between them. Germline-derived CDR1 and CDR2 are MDHEN and SYDVKM. CDR3 coding DNA: TGTGCCAGCAGTTTCTCCGGGTGGAGCGGGGAGCTGTTTTTT. It encodes CASSFSGWSGELFF.

This clone has more than one count but fewer than ten. The chain is built from TRBV7-2 and TRBJ2-1, with 15 bases lining up with TRBD2. CDR3 length: 16 amino acids. The junction had 4 bases not matched to a gene; V was cut back by 4 bases and J by 6 bases. Germline CDR1 and CDR2: SGHTA and FQGNSA. The CDR3: CASSYGLAGGLNEQFF. CDR3 DNA sequence: TGTGCCAGCAGCTATGGACTAGCGGGAGGGCTCAATGAGCAGTTCTTC. The full variable domain, rest sourced from reference TRBV7-2 and TRBJ2-1, is GAGVSQSPSNKVTEKGKDVELRCDPISGHTALYWYRQSLGQGLEFLIYFQGNSAPDKSGLPSDRFSAERTGGSVSTLTIQRTQQEDSAVYLCASSYGLAGGLNEQFFGPGTRLTVL.

The DNA for the CDR3 is TGTGCCTGGAGCCTCAATTCGGGGGGGCCAAATCAGCCCCAGCATTTT. Translating gives CAWSLNSGGPNQPQHF. V gene TRBV30 combines with J gene TRBJ1-5; D is perhaps TRBD1 (6 bases). Germline assignment: CDR1 GTSNPN and CDR2 SVGIG (reference sequence). CDR3 length: 16 amino acids. With 3 bases removed from V and 4 bases from J, the gap between germline ends came to 19 bases.

The chain couples TRBV7-2 to TRBJ2-1, with TRBD2 matching 8 bases. V lost 5 bases, J lost 9 bases, and 15 bases stayed unmatched. The germline gives CDR1 SGHTA, CDR2 FQGNSA. The CDR3 is made up of 16 amino acids. In nucleotides, the CDR3 is TGTGCCAGCAGCACCCAAGCGGGAGAGGTTAGTGGTGAGCAGTTCTTC. The encoded protein is CASSTQAGEVSGEQFF.

The rearrangement joins TRBV7-9 to TRBJ2-7, with 15 bases matching TRBD2. Germline values: CDR1 SEHNR, CDR2 FQNEAQ (reference sequence). The junction had 7 bases not matched to a gene; V was cut back by 5 bases and J by 5 bases. The CDR3 has 16 residues. CDR3 bases: TGTGCCAGCAGCGGACAGGGACTAGCGGGAGGAGACGAGCAGTACTTC. Amino acids: CASSGQGLAGGDEQYF.

V gene TRBV7-3 combines with J gene TRBJ2-1; possible D gene TRBD2, 6 bases. The CDR3 runs 12 residues. Per the germline V gene, CDR1 is SGHTA and CDR2 is FQGTGA. Trimming stripped 5 bases from V and 6 bases from J, with 8 bases between. CDR3 amino acids: CASSRSGNEQFF. In DNA form, the CDR3 reads TGTGCCAGCAGCCGTAGCGGCAATGAGCAGTTCTTC.

The genes are TRBV6-4 and TRBJ1-2; 9 bases match TRBD1. Trimming at V came to 4 bases and at J to 3 bases, leaving 6 bases not matched to a gene. Looked up from germline, CDR1 is MRHNA and CDR2 is SNTAGT. This CDR3 has 15 residues. The CDR3 DNA is TGTGCCAGCAGTGTGGACAGGGGACCATACTATGGCTACACCTTC. Amino acids: CASSVDRGPYYGYTF.

This chain joins TRBV7-2 and TRBJ2-5; TRBD2 matches 8 bases. J was trimmed by 5 bases and V by 3 bases; bases with no gene match: 5. This CDR3 spans 14 amino acids. The germline CDR1 and CDR2 sequences are SGHTA and FQGNSA. In nucleotides, the CDR3 is TGTGCCAGCAGCTTTGGACTAGCTTCGGAGACCCAGTACTTC. Translated, it gives CASSFGLASETQYF.

This clone was picked up one time. The rearrangement uses TRBV6-1 and TRBJ2-2; 7 positions match TRBD2. CDR1 and CDR2 from the germline V gene are MNHNS and SASEGT. CDR3 size: 16 residues. V was clipped by 2 bases and J by 0 bases; unmatched bases: 3. CDR3 residues: CASSEQAGSNTGELFF. CDR3 nucleotides: TGTGCCAGCAGTGAACAAGCGGGGTCGAACACCGGGGAGCTGTTTTTT.

This rearrangement joins TRBV28 to TRBJ2-2, with D hard to call. Per germline, CDR1 MDHEN and CDR2 SYDVKM. The length of the CDR3 is 13 residues. Between the trimmed V and J ends, which lost 5 bases and 5 bases, there was a span of 9 bases. CDR3 DNA sequence: TGTGCCAGCAGTCTAGGATTTACCGGGGAGCTGTTTTTT. Its translation is CASSLGFTGELFF.

In this sample, this clone turned up a few times. The chain employs TRBV7-2 and TRBJ1-5; 8 bases are shared with TRBD1. Germline-derived CDR1 and CDR2 are SGHTA and FQGNSA. J gave up 5 bases and V 5 bases, and 5 bases lay outside the gene matches. The CDR3 loop spans 14 amino acids. CDR3 nucleotide sequence: TGTGCCAGCAGCCAAACAGGGGGGCATCAGCCCCAGCATTTT. This codes for CASSQTGGHQPQHF.

This clone has a handful of counts. This chain uses TRBV7-9 with TRBJ2-1, with D perhaps TRBD1 (5 bases). The CDR3 runs to 12 residues. Trimming removed 5 bases from V and 9 bases from J, with 11 bases in between. Germline V gene lookup returns CDR1 SEHNR and CDR2 FQNEAQ (reference sequence). As DNA, the CDR3 is TGTGCCAGCAGCCTCAGGGTAGGTGAGCAGTTCTTC. Amino acid sequence: CASSLRVGEQFF.

This rearrangement joins TRBV28 to TRBJ2-7; D may be TRBD1 or TRBD2 (5 bases each). Trimming stripped 5 bases from V and 4 bases from J, with 15 bases between. Per the germline V gene, CDR1 is MDHEN and CDR2 is SYDVKM. The CDR3 has 14 residues. The CDR3: CASSLYGTSYEQYF. CDR3 nucleotide sequence: TGTGCCAGCAGTCTCTACGGGACGTCTTACGAGCAGTACTTC.

This chain uses TRBV29-1 with TRBJ2-1, with D perhaps TRBD1 (5 bases). Trimming stripped 6 bases from V and 8 bases from J, with 17 bases between. The CDR3 extends over 13 amino acids. Germline V gene sequence: CDR1 SQVTM, CDR2 ANQGSEA. The CDR3 spells CSVGAARIHEQFF. CDR3 coding DNA: TGCAGCGTAGGGGCGGCCCGGATCCATGAGCAGTTCTTC.

The chain joins TRBV6-5 to TRBJ1-5, with D unclear. The CDR3 is 12 residues long. CDR1 and CDR2 (germline): MNHEY, SVGAGI. The V end was cut by 6 bases, the J end by 10 bases, with 13 bases between. This CDR3 is CASRTRQGPQHF. The CDR3 nucleotides are TGTGCCAGCAGGACAAGGCAAGGCCCCCAGCATTTT.

In its sample, this clone was seen a few times. The same CDR3 also results from other DNA sequences found in this sample. The chain joins TRBV18 to TRBJ2-7; D is perhaps TRBD2 (6 bases). CDR1 and CDR2 from the germline V gene are KGHSH and LQKENI. CDR3 length: 13 amino acids. V was clipped by 3 bases and J by 3 bases, with 9 bases between them. The CDR3 nucleotides are TGTGCCAGCTCACCTAGCGGAAGCTACGAGCAGTACTTC. Its translation is CASSPSGSYEQYF. Using reference TRBV18 and TRBJ2-7 for the parts outside the CDR3, the full variable domain is NAGVMQNPRHLVRRRGQEARLRCSPMKGHSHVYWYRQLPEEGLKFMVYLQKENIIDESGMPKERFSAEFPKEGPSILRIQQVVRGDSAAYFCASSPSGSYEQYFGPGTRLTVT.

The chain carries TRBV2 and TRBJ1-2; TRBD1 matches at 12 bases. The V segment lost 6 bases and the J segment 2 bases; nucleotides outside the gene matches: 1. CDR1 is SNHLY and CDR2 is FYNNEI in the germline V gene. The CDR3 contains 14 residues. Written as DNA, the CDR3 is TGTGCCAGCAGGGGGACAGGGGGCAACTATGGCTACACCTTC. Translating gives CASRGTGGNYGYTF.

In its sample, this clone was seen a few times. One junction end does not reproduce the germline sequence, and a read error may be involved. The CDR3 nucleotides read TGCGCCAGCAGTCAAGCCAGGGGAGGTACGCAGTATTTT. Amino acid sequence: CASSQARGGTQYF. The chain is built from TRBV4-1 and TRBJ2-3; D is tentatively TRBD1 or TRBD2 (6 bases each). This CDR3 has 13 amino acids. From germline, CDR1 is MGHRA and CDR2 YSYEKL.